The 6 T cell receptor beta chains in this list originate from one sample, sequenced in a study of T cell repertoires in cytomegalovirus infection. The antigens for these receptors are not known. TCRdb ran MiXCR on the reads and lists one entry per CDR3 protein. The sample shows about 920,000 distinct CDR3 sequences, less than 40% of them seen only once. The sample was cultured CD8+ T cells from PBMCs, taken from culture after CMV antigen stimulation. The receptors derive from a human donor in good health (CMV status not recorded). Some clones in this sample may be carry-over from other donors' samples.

The CDR3 spells CASSLLWTGPNTEAFF. The CDR3 nucleotides read TGTGCCAGCAGCTTACTCTGGACGGGGCCGAACACTGAAGCTTTCTTT. The rearrangement joins TRBV7-2 to TRBJ1-1, with D possibly being TRBD1 (5 bases). The CDR3 spans 16 residues. The V end lost 2 bases, the J end lost 1 base, and 14 bases lay between the germline ends. Germline V CDR1 and CDR2: SGHTA, FQGNSA.

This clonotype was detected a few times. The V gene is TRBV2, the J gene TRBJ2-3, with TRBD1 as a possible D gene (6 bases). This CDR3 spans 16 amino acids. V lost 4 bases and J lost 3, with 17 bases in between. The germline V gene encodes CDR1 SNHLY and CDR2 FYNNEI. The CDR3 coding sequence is TGTGCCAGCAGTGTCCCAGGGGACCTTATTACAGATACGCAGTATTTT. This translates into CASSVPGDLITDTQYF. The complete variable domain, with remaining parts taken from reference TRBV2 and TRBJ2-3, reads EPEVTQTPSHQVTQMGQEVILRCVPISNHLYFYWYRQILGQKVEFLVSFYNNEISEKSEIFDDQFSVERPDGSNFTLKIRSTKLEDSAMYFCASSVPGDLITDTQYFGPGTRLTVL.

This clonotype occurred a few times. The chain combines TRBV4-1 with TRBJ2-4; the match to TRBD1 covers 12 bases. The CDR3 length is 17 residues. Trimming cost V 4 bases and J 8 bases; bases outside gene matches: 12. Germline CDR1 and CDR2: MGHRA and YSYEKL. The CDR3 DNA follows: TGCGCCAGCAGCCCTGAGGCGGGGGACAGGGGGCGAGACATTCAGTACTTC. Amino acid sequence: CASSPEAGDRGRDIQYF.

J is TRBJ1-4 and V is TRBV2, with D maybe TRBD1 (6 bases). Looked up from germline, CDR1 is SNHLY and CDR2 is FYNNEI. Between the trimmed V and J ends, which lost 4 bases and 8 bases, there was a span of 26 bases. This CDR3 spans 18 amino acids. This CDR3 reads CASSGPREGGGGNEKLFF. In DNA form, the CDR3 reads TGTGCCAGCAGTGGCCCCAGAGAGGGGGGCGGGGGGAACGAAAAACTGTTTTTT. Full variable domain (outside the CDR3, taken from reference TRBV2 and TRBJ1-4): EPEVTQTPSHQVTQMGQEVILRCVPISNHLYFYWYRQILGQKVEFLVSFYNNEISEKSEIFDDQFSVERPDGSNFTLKIRSTKLEDSAMYFCASSGPREGGGGNEKLFFGSGTQLSVL.

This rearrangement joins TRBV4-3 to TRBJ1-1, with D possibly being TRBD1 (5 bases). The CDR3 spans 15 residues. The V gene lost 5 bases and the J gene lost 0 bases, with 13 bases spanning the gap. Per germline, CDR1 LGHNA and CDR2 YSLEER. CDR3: CASSTRGGLNTEAFF. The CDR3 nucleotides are TGCGCCAGCAGCACCCGGGGGGGTTTGAACACTGAAGCTTTCTTT.

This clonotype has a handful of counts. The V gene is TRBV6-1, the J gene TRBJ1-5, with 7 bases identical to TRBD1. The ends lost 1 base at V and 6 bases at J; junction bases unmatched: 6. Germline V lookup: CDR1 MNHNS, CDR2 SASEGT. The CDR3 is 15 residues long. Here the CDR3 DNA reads TGTGCCAGCAGTGAAGAAGGGGGCGGTGGTCAGCCCCAGCATTTT. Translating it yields CASSEEGGGGQPQHF.